The sequence of this TCR beta chain was determined in a study of blood T cell repertoires in COVID-19. At the level of the study: Samples taken during acute and convalescent COVID-19 were collected in the United States, Italy and Spain. T cells, B-cell-depleted T cells, or PBMCs provided the cDNA or gDNA that served as material.

Source study methods: For nucleated cells, counts were estimated from reference gene primer amplification. Assay used: immunoSEQ multiplex PCR; TCRdb lists only in-frame clones, some missing. D and trimming come from the DNA, and the V and J calls and clone size come from that table. The table records under 500,000 clones, around nine tenths of them present only once. All enrollees were about 18 to 100 years old and from about 24 US areas. The CDR3 is 16 residues long. Per germline, CDR1 SQVTM and CDR2 ANQGSEA. Between the trimmed V and J ends, which lost 0 bases and 0 bases, there was a span of 13 bases.

This receptor was identified in a woman aged 18-30 years with acute COVID-19. The sequenced sample was PBMCs or T cells enriched from blood (not recorded which). The gene calls are TRBV29-1 and TRBJ2-3; D not resolved. This CDR3 reads CSVEDRVVSSTDTQYF. The CDR3 DNA reads as TGCAGCGTTGAAGATCGGGTTGTCAGTAGCACAGATACGCAGTATTTT.